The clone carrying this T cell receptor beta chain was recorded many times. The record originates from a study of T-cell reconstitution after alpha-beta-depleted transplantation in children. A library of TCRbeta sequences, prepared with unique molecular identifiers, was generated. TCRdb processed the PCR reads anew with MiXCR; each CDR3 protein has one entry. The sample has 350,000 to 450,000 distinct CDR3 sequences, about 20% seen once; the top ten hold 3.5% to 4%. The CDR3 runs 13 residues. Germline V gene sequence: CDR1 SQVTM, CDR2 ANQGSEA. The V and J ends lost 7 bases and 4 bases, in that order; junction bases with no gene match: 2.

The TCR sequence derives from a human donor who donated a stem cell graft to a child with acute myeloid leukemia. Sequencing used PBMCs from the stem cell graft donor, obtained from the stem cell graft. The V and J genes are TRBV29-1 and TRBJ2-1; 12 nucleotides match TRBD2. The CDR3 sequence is CSGTSGDYNEQFF. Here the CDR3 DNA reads TGCAGCGGGACTAGCGGGGATTACAATGAGCAGTTCTTC.